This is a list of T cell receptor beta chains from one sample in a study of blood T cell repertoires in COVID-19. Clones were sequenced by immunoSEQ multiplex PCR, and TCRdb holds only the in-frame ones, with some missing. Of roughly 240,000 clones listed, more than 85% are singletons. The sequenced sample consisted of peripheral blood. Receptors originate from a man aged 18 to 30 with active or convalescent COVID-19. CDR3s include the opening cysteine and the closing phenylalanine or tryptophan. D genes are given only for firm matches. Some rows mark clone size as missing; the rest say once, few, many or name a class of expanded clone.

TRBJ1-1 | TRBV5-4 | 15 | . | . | TGTGCCAGCAGCTTGGGGGGCTTAATGAACACTGAAGCTTTCTTT | CASSLGGLMNTEAFF
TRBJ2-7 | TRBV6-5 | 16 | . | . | TGTGCCAGCAGTTACTCTAGAGACTTCTTGTCCTACGAGCAGTACTTC | CASSYSRDFLSYEQYF
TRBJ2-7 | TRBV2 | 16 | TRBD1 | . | TGTGCCAGCAGTGAACCAGGTTCGGACAGGCCCTACGAGCAGTACTTC | CASSEPGSDRPYEQYF
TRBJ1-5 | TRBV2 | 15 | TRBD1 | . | TGTGCCAGCAGACCCGCTCAGGGGGGCAATCAGCCCCAGCATTTT | CASRPAQGGNQPQHF
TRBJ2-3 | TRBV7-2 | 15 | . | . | TGTGCCAGCAGCTTAGGGTCTAGCGGCACAGATACGCAGTATTTT | CASSLGSSGTDTQYF
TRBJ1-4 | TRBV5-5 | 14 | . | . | TGTGCCAGCAACTCGTACGGGGCTAATGAAAAACTGTTTTTT | CASNSYGANEKLFF
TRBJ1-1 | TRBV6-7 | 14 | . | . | TGTGCCAGCAGTTCGATGATGTCGGACACTGAAGCTTTCTTT | CASSSMMSDTEAFF
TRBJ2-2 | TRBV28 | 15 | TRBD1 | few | TGTGCCAGCAGCCCTGGGACAGCGAACACCGGGGAGCTGTTTTTT | CASSPGTANTGELFF
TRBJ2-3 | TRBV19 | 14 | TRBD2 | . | TGTGCCAGTACCCCGGGACTAGGGACAGATACGCAGTATTTT | CASTPGLGTDTQYF
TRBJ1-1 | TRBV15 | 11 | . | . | TGTGCCACCAGCAGCTACCTTCAAGCTTTCTTT | CATSSYLQAFF
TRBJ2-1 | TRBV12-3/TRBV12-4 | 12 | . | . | TGTGCCAGCCGCGGACAGCCCGGGAAGCAGTTCTTC | CASRGQPGKQFF
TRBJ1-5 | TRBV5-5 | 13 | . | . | TGTGCCAGCAGCTTGGCCGGGAACCAGCCCCAGCATTTT | CASSLAGNQPQHF
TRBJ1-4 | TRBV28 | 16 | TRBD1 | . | TGTGCCAGCAGTTTGATAGGACAGGTGACGGGTGAAAAACTGTTTTTT | CASSLIGQVTGEKLFF
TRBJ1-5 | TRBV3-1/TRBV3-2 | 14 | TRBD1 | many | TGTGCCAGCAGCAACACAGGGGGCAATCAGCCCCAGCATTTT | CASSNTGGNQPQHF
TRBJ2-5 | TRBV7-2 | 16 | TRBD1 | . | TGTGCCAGCAGCTTAGCGCGGGACAGGGTTCAAGAGACCCAGTACTTC | CASSLARDRVQETQYF
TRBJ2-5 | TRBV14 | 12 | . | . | TGTGCCAGCAGCTCTATTCCGGAGACCCAGTACTTC | CASSSIPETQYF
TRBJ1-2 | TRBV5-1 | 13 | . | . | TGCGCCAGCCGAGGGAGTCAGGAGGATGGCTACACCTTC | CASRGSQEDGYTF
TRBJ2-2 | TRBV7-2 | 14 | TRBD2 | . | TGTGCCAGCAGCTCCGGGACTAGGGCCGGGGAGCTGTTTTTT | CASSSGTRAGELFF
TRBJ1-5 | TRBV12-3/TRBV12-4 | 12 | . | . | TGTGCCAGCACCACCCAGAATCAGCCCCAGCATTTT | CASTTQNQPQHF
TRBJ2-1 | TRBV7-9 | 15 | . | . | TGTGCCAGCAGCGCTCCGGGAGTGGTCGGTCCCGAGCAGTTCTTC | CASSAPGVVGPEQFF
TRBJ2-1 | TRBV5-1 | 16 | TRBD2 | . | TGCGCCAGCAGCTCCGAGAGCGGGGGGGCCGGTAGTGAGCAGTTCTTC | CASSSESGGAGSEQFF
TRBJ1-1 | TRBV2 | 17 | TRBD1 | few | TGTGCCAGCAGTGACTTGGGTGAGGACAGGGGTGGGACTGAAGCTTTCTTT | CASSDLGEDRGGTEAFF
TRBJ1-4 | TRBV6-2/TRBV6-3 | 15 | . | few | TGTGCCAGCAGTTACTCGGTTTTGGCCTATGAAAAACTGTTTTTT | CASSYSVLAYEKLFF
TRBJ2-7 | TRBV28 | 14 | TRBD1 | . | TGTGCCAGCAGCTCCGGACAGGGGGCCTACGAGCAGTACTTC | CASSSGQGAYEQYF
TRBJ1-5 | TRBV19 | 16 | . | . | TGTGCCAGTAGTATGAGCGCCATTTCGCAAAATCAGCCCCAGCATTTT | CASSMSAISQNQPQHF
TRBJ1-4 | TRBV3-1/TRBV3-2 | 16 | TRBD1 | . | TGTGCCAGCAGCCCGGGACAGGGATACTTTAATGAAAAACTGTTTTTT | CASSPGQGYFNEKLFF
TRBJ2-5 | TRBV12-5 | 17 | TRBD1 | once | TGTGCTAGTGGTTTGGATAAGACAGGGGAGTATGGAGAGACCCAGTACTTC | CASGLDKTGEYGETQYF
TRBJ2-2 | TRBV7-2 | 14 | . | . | TGTGCCAGCACCCCGAGTCCGGAGACCGGGGAGCTGTTTTTT | CASTPSPETGELFF
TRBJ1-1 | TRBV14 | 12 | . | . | TGTGCCAGCAGCCATCAGAACACTGAAGCTTTCTTT | CASSHQNTEAFF
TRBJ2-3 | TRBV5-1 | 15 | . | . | TGCGCCAGCAGCTTCTCGGCGGGCGCCACGGATACGCAGTATTTT | CASSFSAGATDTQYF
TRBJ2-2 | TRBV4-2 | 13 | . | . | TGTGCCAGCAGCCATACCGGGTCGGCGGAGCTGTTTTTT | CASSHTGSAELFF
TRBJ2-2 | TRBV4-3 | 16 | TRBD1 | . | TGCGCCAGCAGCCAAGAGCCGGGACAGACCACCGGGGAGCTGTTTTTT | CASSQEPGQTTGELFF
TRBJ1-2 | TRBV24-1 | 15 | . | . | TGTGCCACCAGCGGTCGTCAGGGAATGGACTATGGCTACACCTTC | CATSGRQGMDYGYTF
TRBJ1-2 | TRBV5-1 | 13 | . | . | TGCGCCAGCAGCTTGGTACGGGGCTATGGCTACACCTTC | CASSLVRGYGYTF
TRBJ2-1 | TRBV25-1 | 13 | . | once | TGTGCCAGCAGTGATAGCTCCTACAATGAGCAGTTCTTC | CASSDSSYNEQFF
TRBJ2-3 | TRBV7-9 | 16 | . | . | TGTGCCAGCAGCTTTTCTCAGGGGAGTGGTGGTAATACGCAGTATTTT | CASSFSQGSGGNTQYF
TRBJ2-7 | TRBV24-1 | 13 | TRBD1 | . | TGTGCCACCAGTGGGGGCGGACAGGACGAGCAGTACTTC | CATSGGGQDEQYF
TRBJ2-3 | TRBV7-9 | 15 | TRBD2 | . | TGTGCCAGCAGCTTAGGAGGGAGGGCGGAAGATACGCAGTATTTT | CASSLGGRAEDTQYF
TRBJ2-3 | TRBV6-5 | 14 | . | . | TGTGCCGCCCGGAATAGCATCGGCACAGATACGCAGTATTTT | CAARNSIGTDTQYF
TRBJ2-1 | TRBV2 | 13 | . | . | TGTGCCAGCAGGGGGGACTTCTTCTATGAGCAGTTCTTC | CASRGDFFYEQFF
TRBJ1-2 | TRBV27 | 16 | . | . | TGTGCCAGCAGTTTAAAATATACTGGGACTACCTATGGCTACACCTTC | CASSLKYTGTTYGYTF
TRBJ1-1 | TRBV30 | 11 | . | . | TGTGCCTGGACCCGGGACTTTGAAGCTTTCTTT | CAWTRDFEAFF
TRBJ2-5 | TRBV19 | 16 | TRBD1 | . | TGTGCCAGTAGTATCGGACAGGGGGAATTTTGGGAGACCCAGTACTTC | CASSIGQGEFWETQYF
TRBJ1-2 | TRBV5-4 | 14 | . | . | TGTGCCAGCAGGCCCGAGATTTCAAACTATGGCTACACCTTC | CASRPEISNYGYTF
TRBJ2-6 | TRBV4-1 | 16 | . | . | TGCGCCAGCAGCCCGTGGGGCGGAATTGGGGCCAACGTCCTGACTTTC | CASSPWGGIGANVLTF
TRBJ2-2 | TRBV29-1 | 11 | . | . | TGCAGCGTTGGGGGGCTCGGGGAGCTGTTTTTT | CSVGGLGELFF
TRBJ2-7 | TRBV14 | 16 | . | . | TGTGCCAGCAGCTCCCTCGTGGCGGGGAAGGATTACGAGCAGTACTTC | CASSSLVAGKDYEQYF
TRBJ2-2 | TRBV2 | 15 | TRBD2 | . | TGTGCCAGCAGCCCTAGCGGGATTAACACCGGGGAGCTGTTTTTT | CASSPSGINTGELFF
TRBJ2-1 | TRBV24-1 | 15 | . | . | TGTGCCACCAGTGACCGAGTCTCCGACAGCGATGAGCAGTTCTTC | CATSDRVSDSDEQFF
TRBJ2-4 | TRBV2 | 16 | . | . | TGTGCCACCACTTCCGGCCAGGGAATAGCCAAAAACATTCAGTACTTC | CATTSGQGIAKNIQYF
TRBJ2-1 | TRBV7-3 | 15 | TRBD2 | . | TGTGCCAGCAGTCCGGGACTAGCGGGAGTATATGAGCAGTTCTTC | CASSPGLAGVYEQFF
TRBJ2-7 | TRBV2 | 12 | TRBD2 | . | TGTGCCAGCGGGAGGGCCAACTACGAGCAGTACTTC | CASGRANYEQYF
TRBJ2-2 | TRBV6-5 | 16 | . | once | TGTGCCAGCAGTTATTCCCCTATCTCGAACACCGGGGAGCTGTTTTTT | CASSYSPISNTGELFF
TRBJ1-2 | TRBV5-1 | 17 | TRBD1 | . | TGCGCCAGCAGCTTTGGGCCCGACAGGGGTGGGGACTATGGCTACACCTTC | CASSFGPDRGGDYGYTF
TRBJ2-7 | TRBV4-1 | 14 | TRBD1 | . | TGCGCCAGCAGCTTGGGACAGGGATCCCACGAGCAGTACTTC | CASSLGQGSHEQYF
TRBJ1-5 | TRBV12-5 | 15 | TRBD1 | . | TGTGCTAGTGGACTACAGGGGTTGGGCAATCAGCCCCAGCATTTT | CASGLQGLGNQPQHF
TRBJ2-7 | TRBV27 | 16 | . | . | TGTGCCAGCAGTTCCCTATCAGGTCCCTTTTCCTACGAGCAGTACTTC | CASSSLSGPFSYEQYF
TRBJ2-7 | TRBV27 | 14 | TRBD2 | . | TGTGCCAGCAGTCGACATGACGGGAGGCGCGAGCAGTACTTC | CASSRHDGRREQYF
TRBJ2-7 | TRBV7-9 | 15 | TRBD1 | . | TGTGCCAGCAGCTTAGACAGGGGAACCCCCCGCGAGCAGTACTTC | CASSLDRGTPREQYF